This T cell receptor beta chain appears in the sequencing data of a study of CD8+ T cells in alopecia areata (dated by TCRdb to the late 2010s). In the study overall: The treated patients took part in an open-label pilot trial in which moderate-to-severe alopecia areata was treated with oral tofacitinib at 5 to 10 mg twice daily. Patients stayed on tofacitinib for 6 to 18 months and then had 6 months of follow-up off drug so that delayed response and recurrence could be assessed. In treated patients, disease severity was measured using the SALT score, which gives the percentage of scalp surface area affected. In both human patients and the C3H/HeJ mouse model, the study applied high-throughput TCRbeta sequencing to look at T cell clonal expansion in alopecia areata. Scalp tissue and sorted CD4+ and CD8+ peripheral blood T cells from patchy and totalis/universalis alopecia areata patients and from healthy controls were covered by human TCRbeta sequencing. Tofacitinib-treated patients had biopsies at baseline and at 4 and 24 weeks of treatment, with a later scalp biopsy in several patients. Scalp clonality was compared across normal scalp (n=4), patchy alopecia areata scalp (n=8), and alopecia totalis/universalis scalp (n=8). RNA came from the PAXgene miRNA kit for fixed scalp, the miRNeasy kit for PBMCs, and the RNeasy kit for mouse skin. immunoSEQ multiplex PCR using 35 Vbeta forward primers and 13 Jbeta reverse primers was used to amplify TCRbeta CDR3 regions. Study-level results and caveats: Compared with normal scalp, lesional scalp had higher clonality and more expanded CD8+ clones, particularly in alopecia totalis/universalis, a pattern that suggests antigenic drive. Because the treated cohort was small and included a single nonresponder, larger studies are needed to assess links between baseline CD8+ expansion and response. Unlike mouse skin, where gammadelta T cells dominate, normal human skin contains resident alphabeta T cells that get sequenced too, which complicates analysis of the scalp TCR repertoire. With tofacitinib, both scalp clonality and the number of expanded CD8+ clones among the top 100 scalp clones went down significantly. TCR sequences shared between patients were less clear than in mice, possibly partly because of HLA diversity in the patient population. Many expanded lesional clones persisted in scalp and blood during tofacitinib treatment, which may partly explain relapse after stopping treatment.

This clone was observed a handful of times. The specificity of this receptor is unknown. Base quality data are lacking; no much larger clone is found one base away. The CDR3 sequence holds 14 residues, the cysteine and phenylalanine included. Here the CDR3 DNA is all that survives: 42 bases in frame from base 1. Trimming costs V 3 bases and J 4 bases, and their ends lie 10 bases apart. CDR1 and CDR2 are drawn from the germline V gene (reference sequence): MNHEY, SMNVEV. Library construction relied on the immunoSEQ multiplex PCR assay. RNA was extracted from all samples and reverse transcribed into cDNA, which served as template for TCR sequencing. SuperScript III was used to make first-strand cDNA, primed with a 2:1 mix of oligo-dT and random hexamers. A synthetic immune receptor repertoire was used to measure amplification bias, and any remaining bias was corrected computationally. On the study's bioinformatics: Raw reads were preprocessed for error removal, and CDR3 was defined according to IMGT conventions as running from the conserved cysteine to phenylalanine. Clonality was computed as 1 minus the Shannon entropy, with the entropy normalized by log2 of the number of productive unique TCRs. Whether scalp clones were CD4 or CD8 was inferred by matching scalp TCRbeta sequences against CD4 and CD8 repertoires sorted from blood. The source is immuneACCESS, and TCRdb retained only in-frame sequences with V and J called. Part of the clones is not carried over; for the studies checked, unresolved V genes explain less than half of this, and the remainder is unexplained. V and J calls and clone size come straight from that table; D and trimming were deduced from the DNA. Counted in this sample were 90,000 to 150,000 clones; 50% to 75% of them appeared once. The top ten clonotypes cover under 35% of the sample.

Sample time point, as interpreted from the label and publication: about four weeks on oral tofacitinib. The label giving this sample's treatment or condition can be read as: oral pan-JAK inhibitor, 5-10 mg twice daily. Peripheral blood and lesional scalp punch biopsies were obtained from patients with alopecia areata. PBMCs were isolated by density centrifugation and stained for CD3, CD4 and CD8, and CD4+ and CD8+ T cells were sorted on a FACSAria. Recombination connected TRBV27 to TRBJ2-1, with no reliable assignment of the D segment. Sequences were derived from CD8+ T cells sorted from blood, sampled at week 4, from a patient treated with tofacitinib. The receptor was derived from a human donor with alopecia areata. The CDR3 region has the sequence CASSFTSKYNEQFF. The nucleotide sequence is TGTGCCAGCAGTTTTACTTCCAAATACAATGAGCAGTTCTTC.